This T cell receptor (beta chain) was obtained from a study of blood T cell repertoires in COVID-19. The authors' processing: Cell counts per sample came from amplifying reference gene primers. TCRdb's copy holds only in-frame clones and misses some; the assay was immunoSEQ multiplex PCR. Clone size and the V and J calls come from that table; the DNA yielded D and trimming. Of over 300,000 clones listed, more than 80% are singletons. The CDR3 is 13 amino acids. Trimming pared 2 bases from V and 2 bases from J, leaving 7 bases between. CDR1 and CDR2 from the germline V gene are LNHDA and SQIVND (reference sequence).

The chain combines TRBV19 with TRBJ2-7; no clear D. The sequenced sample consisted of peripheral blood. The TCR was taken from a man younger than 30 who had recovered from COVID-19. CDR3 DNA: TGTGCCAGTAGTATAACACACACCTACGAGCAGTACTTC. Translation: CASSITHTYEQYF.